This passage covers 8 T cell receptor beta chains from one sample sequenced in a study of T cell responses to AZD1222 COVID-19 vaccine (dated by TCRdb to about 2021). What the time point label conveys for this sample: baseline before first vaccination. Library preparation employed the immunoSEQ multiplex PCR assay. As stored in TCRdb, this immuneACCESS dataset retains in-frame rearrangements with V and J assigned. A fraction of the clones does not appear; measured against another copy, unresolved V genes explain less than half of the discrepancy, and the remainder lacks a known reason. The sample has more than 95,000 clones on record, roughly 90% of them singletons. 2.5% of the sample is in the top ten clones. The material was peripheral blood, obtained on day 0 of AZD1222 vaccination. All receptors derive from an adult in good health.

This clone has just one count. CDR3 DNA sequence: TGTGCCAGCAGCCAAGTGGATGAAAAACTGTTTTTT. Protein: CASSQVDEKLFF. V gene TRBV4-2 combines with J gene TRBJ1-4; no firm D call. Germline-derived CDR1 and CDR2 are LGHNA and YNFKEQ. The CDR3 spans 12 residues. Trimming cost V 1 base and J 6 bases, with 3 bases left between them.

The chain recombines TRBV15 with TRBJ2-4, with 7 bases that match TRBD1. The CDR3 spans 12 residues. Germline V lookup: CDR1 LNHNV, CDR2 YYDKDF (reference sequence). V shed 5 bases, J shed 13 bases, and the junction held 8 bases outside the gene matches. The chain's CDR3 is CATSGDSRRQYF. DNA for the CDR3: TGTGCCACCAGCGGGGACAGCCGTAGACAGTACTTC.

The chain has TRBV20-1 and TRBJ2-1; 10 nucleotides match TRBD2. Trimming removed 6 bases from V and 4 bases from J; junction bases left unmatched: 12. This CDR3 is built from 16 residues. CDR1 is DFQATT and CDR2 is SNEGSKA in the germline V gene (reference sequence). CDR3 sequence: CSASAAGGLVYNEQFF. CDR3 sequence (DNA): TGCAGTGCGAGTGCAGCGGGGGGGCTCGTTTACAATGAGCAGTTCTTC.

The rearrangement links TRBV2 to TRBJ2-2; 10 bases are shared with TRBD2. Germline CDR1 is SNHLY and CDR2 is FYNNEI. This CDR3 contains 16 residues. Trimming took 5 bases from V and 5 from J; bases not matched to a gene: 8. The CDR3 here is CASSTPSGSSTGELFF. DNA of the CDR3: TGTGCCAGCAGTACTCCTAGCGGGAGTAGTACCGGGGAGCTGTTTTTT.

The chain has TRBV3-1 (or the pseudogene TRBV3-2) and TRBJ2-2; TRBD2 matches at 16 bases. From germline, CDR1 is LGHDT and CDR2 YNNKEL (reference sequence). V lost 4 bases and J lost 6; bases outside the gene matches: 5. CDR3 length equals 17 residues. The CDR3 protein is CASSPSGTSGGAGELFF. The CDR3 nucleotides are TGTGCCAGCAGCCCGAGCGGGACTAGCGGGGGGGCCGGGGAGCTGTTTTTT.

The V gene is TRBV6-5, the J gene TRBJ1-1, with unresolved D. The ends were cut back, 0 bases at V and 1 base at J, with 9 bases in the middle. CDR3 size: 15 residues. CDR1 is MNHEY and CDR2 is SVGAGI in the germline V gene. The CDR3 region is CASSYSTGQNTEAFF. As DNA, the CDR3 is TGTGCCAGCAGTTACTCGACCGGTCAGAACACTGAAGCTTTCTTT.

The rearrangement uses TRBV6-6 and TRBJ1-4, with 10 bases identical to TRBD1. Germline V CDR1 and CDR2: MNHNY, SVGAGI (reference sequence). This CDR3 contains 14 residues. J gave up 8 bases and V 6 bases, and 6 bases lay outside the gene matches. CDR3 nucleotide sequence: TGTGCCAGCAGGGCCCGGGACAGGGGCGAAAAACTGTTTTTT. This codes for CASRARDRGEKLFF.

The chain joins TRBV24-1 to TRBJ2-5, with D possibly TRBD2 on 5 matching bases. There are 15 residues in the CDR3. V lost 0 bases and J lost 5, with 12 bases in between. Germline V CDR1 and CDR2: KGHDR, SFDVKD. This CDR3 is CATSDLEGDAETQYF. CDR3 nucleotides: TGTGCCACCAGTGATTTGGAGGGAGATGCGGAGACCCAGTACTTC.